This paragraph covers one T cell receptor beta chain sequence. Its target is unknown. The data were taken from a study of cytomegalovirus exposure and HLA in healthy donors. Notes on the study in general: More clonal expansion characterized HLA-associated TCR beta chains than equally common others in a later analysis. TCR beta V- and J-gene trimming was later associated with a missense DCLRE1C variant.

PCR was performed using 60 Vbeta and 13 Jbeta primers. Only in-frame clones appear in the TCRdb table, and some are missing; sequencing was by immunoSEQ multiplex PCR. The table includes about 100,000 clones, about 80% detected once. CDR3 length: 17 residues. Per germline, CDR1 SGHNT and CDR2 YYREEE (reference sequence). V lost 0 bases to trimming and J lost 0 bases, with 14 bases between them. This TCR came from a man aged 45 to 65 in good health and CMV-seropositive. The J gene is TRBJ2-3, the V gene TRBV5-4; possible D gene TRBD2, 7 bases. Sample: PBMCs. CDR3 DNA sequence: TGTGCCAGCAGCTTGGCCCGGAGGGGGGGAAGCACAGATACGCAGTATTTT. Translated, it gives CASSLARRGGSTDTQYF.